The entry that follows covers one T cell receptor beta chain sequence. Recently defined diagnostic criteria for definite or probable disease were fulfilled by Susac syndrome patients. Both CD4+ and CD8+ T cells were negatively isolated, and TEMRA cells underwent FACS enrichment. Germline lookup yields CDR1 MGHRA and CDR2 YSYEKL. V was cut by 1 base and J by 8 bases, with 14 bases left in between. The CDR3 is made up of 14 amino acids. This specimen comes from a study of CD8 T cells in Susac syndrome. Across the study: Susac syndrome patients were untreated, on corticosteroids with some adding intravenous immunoglobulin, or on intravenous immunoglobulin only.

RNA was extracted with the RNeasy kit, and a quantity of roughly 0.5 to 1 ug was reverse transcribed using random hexamers. Amplification of TCR beta CDR3 spanned 54 Vbeta and 13 Jbeta via immunoSEQ multiplex PCR. TCRdb recomputed calls from the immunoSEQ multiplex PCR reads with MiXCR, one row per CDR3 protein. This sample yields nearly 110,000 distinct CDR3 sequences, of which approximately 94% are seen a single time; around 0.38% belongs to the top ten. The clonotype was recovered from a human donor with Susac syndrome. This sequence joins TRBV4-1 and TRBJ1-1; unclear D gene. The sample comprised CD8+ T cells from PBMCs. Here the CDR3 reads CASSQAPDGREAFF. In nucleotides, the CDR3 is TGCGCCAGCAGCCAAGCCCCCGACGGCAGAGAAGCTTTCTTT.